The 4 T cell receptor beta chains below were found in one sample sequenced in a study of T cell repertoires in aging, cancer and after chemotherapy. The template was genomic DNA from peripheral blood, not RNA. Multiplex touch-down PCR with TRB-A/B primers amplified rearranged V-D-J TRB sequences. TCRdb fed the multiplex PCR reads into MiXCR, producing one record per CDR3 protein. The sample holds under 4,500 distinct CDR3 sequences, just under 40% seen once. Sequenced sample: blood. The receptors derive from a human donor with a blood cancer.

Within the sample, this clonotype is medium-sized. This chain joins TRBV29-1 and TRBJ2-1; 12 nucleotides agree with TRBD2. V was clipped by 2 bases and J by 8 bases; unmatched bases: 4. Looked up from germline, CDR1 is SQVTM and CDR2 is ANQGSEA. The CDR3 covers 14 residues. CDR3 bases: TGCAGCGTTGAAAGGCTAGCGGGAGGGTATGAGCAGTTCTTC. Translated, it gives CSVERLAGGYEQFF.

Only a few counts were recorded for this clonotype. This chain uses TRBV6-5 with TRBJ2-4, with D tentatively TRBD1 (6 bases). V was clipped by 6 bases and J by 0 bases, with 12 bases between them. This CDR3 has 15 amino acids. Germline V gene data show CDR1 as MNHEY and CDR2 as SVGAGI. Here the CDR3 DNA reads TGTGCCAGCAGCAGTCAGGGGCTAGCCAAAAACATTCAGTACTTC. Translated, it gives CASSSQGLAKNIQYF.

V and J are TRBV7-9 and TRBJ1-2, with D maybe TRBD1 (5 bases). V was shortened by 5 bases and J by 6 bases, with 16 bases between the two germline ends. The CDR3 is made up of 14 amino acids. Germline V lookup: CDR1 SEHNR, CDR2 FQNEAQ (reference sequence). Here the CDR3 DNA reads TGTGCCAGCAGCCCTGGGCAGGGAGTACATGGCTACACCTTC. Amino acid sequence: CASSPGQGVHGYTF.

Comment on this clonotype: A much more abundant neighbour one base away suggests this may be a read error. The genes are TRBV27 and TRBJ2-6, with D unclear. Germline V lookup: CDR1 MNHEY, CDR2 SMNVEV (reference sequence). The CDR3 runs to 15 residues. Written as DNA, the CDR3 is TGTCCCAGCAGTCTCAGAAGCTCTGGGGCCAACGTCCTGACTTTC. Its translation is CPSSLRSSGANVLTF.